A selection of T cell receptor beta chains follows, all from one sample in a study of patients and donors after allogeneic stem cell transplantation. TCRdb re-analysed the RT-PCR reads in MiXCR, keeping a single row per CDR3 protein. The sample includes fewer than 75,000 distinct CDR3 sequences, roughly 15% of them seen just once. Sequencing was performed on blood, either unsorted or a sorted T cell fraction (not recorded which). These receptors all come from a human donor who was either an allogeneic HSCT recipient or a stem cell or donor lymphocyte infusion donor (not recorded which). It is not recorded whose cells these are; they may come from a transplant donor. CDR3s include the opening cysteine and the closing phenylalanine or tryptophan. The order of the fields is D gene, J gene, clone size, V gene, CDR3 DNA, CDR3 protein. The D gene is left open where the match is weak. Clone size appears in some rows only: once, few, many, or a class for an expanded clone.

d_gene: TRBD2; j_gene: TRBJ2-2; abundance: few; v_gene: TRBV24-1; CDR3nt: TGTGCCACCATCCATCCGGGGAGGGTGGACACCGGGGAGCTGTTTTTT; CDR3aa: CATIHPGRVDTGELFF
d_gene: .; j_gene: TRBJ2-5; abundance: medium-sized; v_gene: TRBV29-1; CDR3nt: TGCAGCGTTGACAGGGCAGACCAGGGGGAGACCCAGTACTTC; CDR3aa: CSVDRADQGETQYF
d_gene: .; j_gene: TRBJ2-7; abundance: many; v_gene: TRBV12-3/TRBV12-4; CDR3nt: TGTGCCAGCAGTTTACGGCTCTACGAGCAGTACTTC; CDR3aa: CASSLRLYEQYF
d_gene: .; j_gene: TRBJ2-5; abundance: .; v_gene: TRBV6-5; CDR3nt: TGTGCCAGCAGTGAATTGTTGTACCAAGAGACCCAGTACTTC; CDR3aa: CASSELLYQETQYF
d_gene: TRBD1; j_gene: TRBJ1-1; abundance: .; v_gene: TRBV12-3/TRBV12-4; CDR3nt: TGTGCCAGCAGTATCACAGGGGGAGGCACTGAAGCTTTCTTT; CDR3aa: CASSITGGGTEAFF
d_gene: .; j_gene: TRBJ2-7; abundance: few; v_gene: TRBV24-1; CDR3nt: TGTGCCACTCAGGGACTCTGTCGGGACGAGCAGTACTTC; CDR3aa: CATQGLCRDEQYF
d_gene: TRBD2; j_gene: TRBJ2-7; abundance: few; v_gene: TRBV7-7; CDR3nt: TGTGCTAGCAGCTTAGGTCTAGCGGGAGTTGACGAGCAGTACTTC; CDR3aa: CASSLGLAGVDEQYF
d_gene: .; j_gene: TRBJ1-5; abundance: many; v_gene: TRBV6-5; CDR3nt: TGTGCCGGCTTCGGGGATCAGCCCCAGCATTTT; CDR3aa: CAGFGDQPQHF
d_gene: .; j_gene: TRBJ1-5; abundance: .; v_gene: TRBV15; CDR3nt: TGTGCCACCAGCAGAGCGCCCAAGACAGCCAACATGGGGCAGCCCCAGCATTTT; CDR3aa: CATSRAPKTANMGQPQHF
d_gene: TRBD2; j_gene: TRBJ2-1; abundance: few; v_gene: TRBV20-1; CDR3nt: TGCAGTGCTAGAGATTCTGCGGAGGCTAGCGGGATAAACAATGAGCAGTTCTTC; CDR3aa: CSARDSAEASGINNEQFF
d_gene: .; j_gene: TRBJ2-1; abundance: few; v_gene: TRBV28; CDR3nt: TGTGCCAGCAGTCTAGAAAGCATTGAGCAGTTCTTC; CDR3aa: CASSLESIEQFF
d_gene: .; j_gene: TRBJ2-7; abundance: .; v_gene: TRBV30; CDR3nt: TGTGCCTGGAGTGAACGGTTCCCACCCTCCTACGAGCAGTACTTC; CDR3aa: CAWSERFPPSYEQYF
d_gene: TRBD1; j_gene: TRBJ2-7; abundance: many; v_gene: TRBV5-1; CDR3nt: TGCGCCAGCGTGGGACAGGGCTCCTACGAGCAGTACTTC; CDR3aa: CASVGQGSYEQYF
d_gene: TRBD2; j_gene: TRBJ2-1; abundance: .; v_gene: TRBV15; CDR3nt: TGTGCCACCAGCGCTATGTCACAGAGCGGGAGAGGCGATGAGCAGTTCTTC; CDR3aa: CATSAMSQSGRGDEQFF
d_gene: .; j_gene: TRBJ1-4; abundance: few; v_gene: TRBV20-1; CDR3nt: TGCAGTGCTAGGAGCGGGTCAACTAATGAAAAACTGTTTTTT; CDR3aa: CSARSGSTNEKLFF
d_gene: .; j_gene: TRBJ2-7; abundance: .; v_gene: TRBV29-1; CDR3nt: TGCAGCGTTGTTGACGGCTACGAGCAGTACTTC; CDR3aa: CSVVDGYEQYF
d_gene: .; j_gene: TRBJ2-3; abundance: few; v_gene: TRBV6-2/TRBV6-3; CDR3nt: TGTGCCAGCAGTCACCCCCGTTGGGCCCAAGATACGCAGTATTTT; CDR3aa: CASSHPRWAQDTQYF
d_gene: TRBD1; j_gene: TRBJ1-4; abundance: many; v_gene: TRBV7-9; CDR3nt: TGTGCCAGCAGCCGCGGGACAGGAGTGTCACAGGCTAATGAAAAACTGTTTTTT; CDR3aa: CASSRGTGVSQANEKLFF
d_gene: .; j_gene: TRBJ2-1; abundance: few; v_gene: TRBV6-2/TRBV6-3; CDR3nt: TGTGCCAGCAGTTACTCTGCCAGGTACAATGAGCAGTTCTTC; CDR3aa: CASSYSARYNEQFF
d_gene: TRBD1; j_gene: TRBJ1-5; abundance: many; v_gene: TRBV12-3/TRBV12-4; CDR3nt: TGTGCCAGCACCCCGACAGGGGGAAATCAGCCCCAGCATTTT; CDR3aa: CASTPTGGNQPQHF
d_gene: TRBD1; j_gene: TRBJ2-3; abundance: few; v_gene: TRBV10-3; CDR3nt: TGTGCCATCGGAACAGGGGTTGGGGCAGATACGCAGTATTTT; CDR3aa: CAIGTGVGADTQYF
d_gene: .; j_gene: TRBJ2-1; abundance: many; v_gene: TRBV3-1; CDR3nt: TGTGCCAGCAGCCAAGTCAAAGAAGTGTTCTTC; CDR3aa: CASSQVKEVFF
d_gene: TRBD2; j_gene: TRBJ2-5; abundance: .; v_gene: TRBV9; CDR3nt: TGTGCCAGCAGCGCACTACTAGCGGGAACGCCGCAAGAGACCCAGTACTTC; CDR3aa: CASSALLAGTPQETQYF
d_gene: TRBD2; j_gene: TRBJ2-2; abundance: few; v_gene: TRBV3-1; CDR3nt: TGTGCCAGCAGCCCACAATTGACTAGCGGCCTAAGTACGAACACCGGGGAGCTGTTTTTT; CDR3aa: CASSPQLTSGLSTNTGELFF
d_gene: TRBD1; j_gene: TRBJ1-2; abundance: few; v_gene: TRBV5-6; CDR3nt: TGTGCCAGCAGCTGGGACAGGGAGGGCTATGGCTACACCTTC; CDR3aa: CASSWDREGYGYTF
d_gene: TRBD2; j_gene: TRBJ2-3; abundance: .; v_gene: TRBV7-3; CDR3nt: TGTGCCAGCAGCTTATCAGGAAACGGGAGGGCTCTCACAGATACGCAGTATTTT; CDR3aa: CASSLSGNGRALTDTQYF